This T cell receptor (beta chain) derives from a study of cytomegalovirus exposure and HLA in healthy donors. The study's findings and limits: For TCR beta chains, V- and J-gene trimming was later linked to a missense DCLRE1C variant.

A remark on this clone: The antigen is undetermined.

PCR amplification relied on 60 Vbeta primers (plus 13 Jbeta primers). Measured with immunoSEQ multiplex PCR; TCRdb has only the in-frame clones, and not every one. This sample has 160,000 or so clones, with more than 65% found just once. V dropped 2 bases and J dropped 4; count of bases not matched to a gene: 9. The CDR3 length is 16 residues. Germline assignment: CDR1 LNHDA and CDR2 SQIVND (reference sequence). The specimen was PBMCs. The TCR sequence derives from a man younger than 35 in good health and CMV-seropositive. The rearrangement joins TRBV19 to TRBJ1-1, with TRBD1 matching 8 bases. CDR3 nucleotide sequence: TGTGCCAGTAGTATAAATACAGGGGGATACGGCACTGAAGCTTTCTTT. The encoded protein is CASSINTGGYGTEAFF.